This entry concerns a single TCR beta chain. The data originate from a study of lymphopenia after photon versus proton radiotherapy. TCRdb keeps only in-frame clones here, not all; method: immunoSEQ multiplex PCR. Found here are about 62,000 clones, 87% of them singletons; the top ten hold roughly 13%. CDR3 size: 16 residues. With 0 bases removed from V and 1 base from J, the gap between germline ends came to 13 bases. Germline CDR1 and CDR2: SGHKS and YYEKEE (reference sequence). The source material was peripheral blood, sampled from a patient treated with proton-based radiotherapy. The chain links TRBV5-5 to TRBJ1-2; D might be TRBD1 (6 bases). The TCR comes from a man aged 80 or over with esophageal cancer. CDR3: CASSLDGTPINYGYTF. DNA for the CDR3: TGTGCCAGCAGCTTGGATGGGACACCTATTAACTATGGCTACACCTTC. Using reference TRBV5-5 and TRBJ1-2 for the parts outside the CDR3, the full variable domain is DAGVTQSPTHLIKTRGQQVTLRCSPISGHKSVSWYQQVLGQGPQFIFQYYEKEERGRGNFPDRFSARQFPNYSSELNVNALLLGDSALYLCASSLDGTPINYGYTFGSGTRLTVV.